The T cell receptor beta chain under discussion was sequenced for a study of T-cell reconstitution after alpha-beta-depleted transplantation in children. The study's findings and limits: By about two months after transplant, alpha-beta T cells reportedly arose from several hundred graft clones that had expanded.

It was with unique molecular identifiers that the TCRbeta library was prepared. In TCRdb, the PCR reads were re-called with MiXCR into one record per CDR3 protein. Of around 130,000 distinct CDR3 sequences in the sample, about 9.9% are singletons; the top ten hold around 24%. As concerns this clonotype: Antigen specificity is unknown.

CDR1 and CDR2 (germline): SQVTM, ANQGSEA. The CDR3 consists of 11 residues. Deletions cut 4 bases from V and 2 bases from J, with 6 bases between. The clonotype was recovered from a girl under three years old who had a stem cell transplant for combined immunodeficiency, so the T cells may come from the graft donor. Sequenced here: PBMCs, mostly from graft donor cells, sampled 180 days after TCRalphabeta/CD19-depleted stem cell transplant. This chain uses TRBV29-1 with TRBJ2-7; possible D gene TRBD1, 5 bases. This chain's CDR3 is CSVVQAYEQYF. The CDR3 coding sequence is TGCAGCGTTGTACAGGCCTACGAGCAGTACTTC.